These T cell receptor beta chains were read from a single sample in a study of T cells in Graves' hyperthyroidism and ophthalmopathy. A single record per CDR3 protein comes from TCRdb applying MiXCR to the multiplex PCR reads. The data contain around 560,000 distinct CDR3 sequences, 16% of them singletons. Sequenced sample: blood. Receptors originate from a woman younger than 30 with Graves' hyperthyroidism. CDR3s include the opening cysteine and the closing phenylalanine or tryptophan. D genes are given only for firm matches. Size is stated for part of the rows, as once, few or many counts, or as a class when the clone is expanded.

D	V	J	size	CDR3	DNA
.	TRBV24-1	TRBJ2-4	many	CATSAGTTVAKNIQYF	TGTGCCACCAGTGCCGGGACGACGGTAGCCAAAAACATTCAGTACTTC
.	TRBV6-1	TRBJ2-4	many	CASRGVGLVGNIQYF	TGTGCCAGCAGAGGGGTGGGGTTGGTCGGAAACATTCAGTACTTC
.	TRBV14	TRBJ1-1	.	CASSLGHGAFF	TGTGCCAGCAGCCTCGGACACGGGGCTTTCTTT
.	TRBV20-1	TRBJ1-2	many	CSASFQGYDYGYTF	TGCAGTGCTAGTTTTCAGGGCTACGACTATGGCTACACCTTC
TRBD2	TRBV6-5	TRBJ2-1	few	CASSYGREADEQFF	TGTGCCAGCAGTTACGGGCGGGAGGCAGATGAGCAGTTCTTC
.	TRBV5-5	TRBJ1-3	.	CASSRGQWGNTIYF	TGTGCCAGCAGCCGGGGACAATGGGGAAACACCATATATTTT
.	TRBV20-1	TRBJ2-3	many	CSARASRGLLRTDTQYF	TGCAGTGCTAGAGCTAGCCGTGGGCTGTTACGGACAGATACGCAGTATTTT
.	TRBV27	TRBJ1-5	.	CASRLVGRGQPQHF	TGTGCCAGCAGACTGGTGGGCAGGGGACAGCCCCAGCATTTT
.	TRBV10-3	TRBJ2-2	few	CAILPGSTGELFF	TGTGCCATACTACCGGGGTCCACCGGGGAGCTGTTTTTT
.	TRBV6-5	TRBJ1-1	many	CASSYSNTEAFF	TGTGCCAGCAGTTACAGCAACACTGAAGCTTTCTTT
.	TRBV9	TRBJ2-7	few	CASSGGWGSYEQYF	TGTGCCAGCAGCGGAGGATGGGGGAGCTACGAGCAGTACTTC
.	TRBV27	TRBJ2-7	.	CASSHRLPYEQYF	TGTGCCAGCAGCCACAGGCTTCCCTACGAGCAGTACTTC
.	TRBV19	TRBJ1-3	.	CASSIAAVSGNTIYF	TGTGCCAGTAGTATAGCAGCTGTCTCTGGAAACACCATATATTTT
.	TRBV24-1	TRBJ1-2	.	CATSDSGRDYGYTF	TGTGCCACCAGTGATAGCGGACGCGACTATGGCTACACCTTC
.	TRBV27	TRBJ1-6	few	CASSPPGPRWPLHF	TGTGCCAGCAGCCCGCCGGGGCCCCGATGGCCCCTCCACTTT